The following is a T cell receptor (beta chain) sequence with its context. What it recognizes is unknown. Germline V gives CDR1 SNHLY, CDR2 FYNNEI. There are 16 residues in the CDR3. Trimming removed 9 bases from V and 8 bases from J; junction bases left unmatched: 21. The entry originates in a study of early stage breast cancer tumors. Study-level results: Compared with adjacent normal breast tissue, tumors showed 2 to 3-fold greater T cell density and higher clonality.

Only in-frame clones appear in the TCRdb table, and some are missing; sequencing was by immunoSEQ multiplex PCR. Among around 28,000 clones listed, 80% were seen once. The gene calls are TRBV2 and TRBJ1-2; 7 bases match TRBD1. Sequenced material: blood. The TCR sequence derives from a person in their sixties with breast cancer. CDR3 protein: CARKGRGDRMNRGYTF. The CDR3 nucleotides read TGTGCCAGAAAAGGCAGGGGGGATCGGATGAACAGGGGCTACACCTTC.